This record concerns one T cell receptor (beta chain) sequence. Antigen: not known. The sample belongs to a study of cytomegalovirus exposure and HLA in healthy donors. Primers included in the PCR were 60 Vbeta and 13 Jbeta primers. TCRdb keeps only in-frame clones here, not all; method: immunoSEQ multiplex PCR. The table has approximately 100,000 clones, roughly 70% seen once. Study-wide results and caveats: Roughly uniform depth of sequencing across donors was assumed in presence/absence analyses. From TCR beta sequences, most subjects' HLA-A and HLA-B alleles were reportedly predicted accurately.

The ends were cut back, 2 bases at V and 2 bases at J, with 10 bases in the middle. Germline lookup yields CDR1 LGHNA and CDR2 YNFKEQ. The CDR3 runs 14 residues. The chain joins TRBV4-2 to TRBJ2-7; possible D gene TRBD2, 5 bases. The TCR sequence derives from a man over 45 in good health and CMV-seronegative. The sequenced sample consisted of PBMCs. The CDR3 spells CASSQRVGTYEQYF. CDR3 bases: TGTGCCAGCAGCCAACGGGTCGGGACCTACGAGCAGTACTTC.